The rows below give T cell receptor beta chains drawn from one sample of a study of CD8+ T cells in alopecia areata. Data came from immunoSEQ multiplex PCR; TCRdb stores just in-frame clones and leaves some out. The sample holds fewer than 350,000 clones; roughly 60% are singletons and the top ten take under 2%. The specimen was CD4+ T cells sorted from blood, collected at week 24, from a patient treated with tofacitinib. These receptor sequences come from a human donor with alopecia areata. CDR3s include the opening cysteine and the closing phenylalanine or tryptophan. The D gene is left open where the match is weak. Size tells how often a clone was seen (once, few, many) or the class of an expanded clone, and some rows leave it out.

j_call d_call clone_size v_call cdr3_nt cdr3_aa
TRBJ1-2 . . TRBV4-1 TGCGCCAGCAGCCAAGACTTCCTCGCTGGATATGGCTACACCTTC CASSQDFLAGYGYTF
TRBJ1-4 TRBD1 . TRBV6-6 TGTGCCAGCAGATTAGGGGGCGCCGGTGAAAAACTGTTTTTT CASRLGGAGEKLFF
TRBJ2-3 . . TRBV19 TGTGCCAGTAGTATACGGGATACGCAGTATTTT CASSIRDTQYF
TRBJ2-5 . . TRBV19 TGTGCCAGTAGTATAATCCTTGGGCGGCAAGAGACCCAGTACTTC CASSIILGRQETQYF
TRBJ2-1 TRBD1 . TRBV5-1 TGCGCCAGCAGCTTACAGGGGAAGGCCAATGAGCAGTTCTTC CASSLQGKANEQFF
TRBJ1-6 . few TRBV18 TGTGCCAGCTCACCACAGGGCCGGGGTTCACCCCTCCACTTT CASSPQGRGSPLHF
TRBJ1-5 . . TRBV7-2 TGTGCCAGCAGCTTAATAGCTGACTCCAATCAGCCCCAGCATTTT CASSLIADSNQPQHF
TRBJ1-3 . . TRBV9 TGTGCCAGCAGCGTAGACGGGCCAGCTGGAAACACCATATATTTT CASSVDGPAGNTIYF
TRBJ1-2 . few TRBV29-1 TGCAGCGCTGGACAGCGTCTTAACTATGGCTACACCTTC CSAGQRLNYGYTF
TRBJ2-3 . . TRBV7-9 TGTGCCAGCAGCCCCCGACAGCAGCCCCCGCAGTATTTT CASSPRQQPPQYF
TRBJ1-5 . . TRBV27 TGTGCCAGCAGTTCCGGGGCCGGTCAGCCCCAGCATTTT CASSSGAGQPQHF
TRBJ2-3 TRBD1 . TRBV7-2 TGTGCCAGCAGCGAGCGACAGGGGACCACAGATACGCAGTATTTT CASSERQGTTDTQYF
TRBJ1-2 . . TRBV7-3 TGTGCCAGCAGCTTAGGCCCTTTCGATGGCTACACCTTC CASSLGPFDGYTF
TRBJ1-2 TRBD1 once TRBV5-4 TGTGCCAGCAGCTTGGCCGGACAGGGAAGGGCTGGCTACACCTTC CASSLAGQGRAGYTF
TRBJ1-2 . . TRBV5-6 TGTGCCAGCAGCTTGGTTCAGTCCCCTAACTATGGCTACACCTTC CASSLVQSPNYGYTF
TRBJ2-7 TRBD1 . TRBV29-1 TGCAGCGTGGTCCGCAGGGGGCGACCCTACGAGCAGTACTTC CSVVRRGRPYEQYF
TRBJ2-2 . . TRBV11-1 TGTGCCAGCAGCTTAAAAGGGACCGGGGAGCTGTTTTTT CASSLKGTGELFF
TRBJ2-7 TRBD2 . TRBV4-2 TGTGCCAGCAGCCAACTGGCGGGGGGGCCCTACGAGCAGTACTTC CASSQLAGGPYEQYF
TRBJ1-4 . . TRBV15 TGTGCCACCAGCAGAGGGTCCCTGAATGAAAAACTGTTTTTT CATSRGSLNEKLFF
TRBJ2-5 . . TRBV7-2 TGTGCCAGCAGCTTAGAGGGTGGGAAAGAGACCCAGTACTTC CASSLEGGKETQYF
TRBJ1-2 . . TRBV5-4 TGTGCCAGCAGCCGGACAACAGGGACCTATGGCTACACCTTC CASSRTTGTYGYTF
TRBJ1-1 TRBD1 . TRBV29-1 TGCAGCGTTCAGACAAGCGGGACAGAAAGGGCGAACACTGAAGCTTTCTTT CSVQTSGTERANTEAFF
TRBJ1-2 . once TRBV27 TGTGCCAGCAGTTTATCAGCCGGGAGGATGGCAAACTATGGCTACACCTTC CASSLSAGRMANYGYTF
TRBJ2-1 . few TRBV29-1 TGCAGCGTTTTTTCAGCCTACAATGAGCAGTTCTTC CSVFSAYNEQFF
TRBJ2-5 TRBD1 few TRBV29-1 TGCAGCTCGTCAGTCGGGACAGGGGATGCGAGGCAAGAGACCCAGTACTTC CSSSVGTGDARQETQYF
TRBJ2-1 TRBD1 . TRBV9 TGTGCCAGCAGCGCAAGATCGGGACAGAACTACAATGAGCAGTTCTTC CASSARSGQNYNEQFF
TRBJ1-1 . . TRBV7-8 TGTGCCAGCAGCTTAGGTCAGGGGAGAATTTCGGCGGGCACTGAAGCTTTCTTT CASSLGQGRISAGTEAFF
TRBJ1-1 . . TRBV7-9 TGTGCCAGCAGTCCCCAACGTCGGAACACTGAAGCTTTCTTT CASSPQRRNTEAFF
TRBJ1-2 TRBD1 . TRBV30 TGTGCCTGGAGTGTACAGGGGGCAGACTATGGCTACACCTTC CAWSVQGADYGYTF
TRBJ2-5 . . TRBV28 TGTGCCAGCAGCCAGGGACAACACCAAGAGACCCAGTACTTC CASSQGQHQETQYF
TRBJ1-1 . . TRBV14 TGTGCCAGCAGCTTCCATCCCCCCCGGGATGAAGCTTTCTTT CASSFHPPRDEAFF
TRBJ2-7 . . TRBV7-2 TGTGCCAGCAGCCGGACGGGCTTCTACGAGCAGTACTTC CASSRTGFYEQYF
TRBJ2-1 . . TRBV5-1 TGCGCCAGCAGCCCGGACCGCAATGAGCAGTTCTTC CASSPDRNEQFF
TRBJ1-1 . . TRBV5-1 TGCGCCAGCAGCTCCCCTGTGCGAGGGAACACTGAAGCTTTCTTT CASSSPVRGNTEAFF
TRBJ1-2 . once TRBV6-5 TGTGCCAGCAGTTCAAGAACAGCTTTCGGCTATGGCTACACCTTC CASSSRTAFGYGYTF
TRBJ2-1 TRBD2 . TRBV2 TGTGCCAGCAGTGAACTAGCGGGGGAGCAGTTCTTC CASSELAGEQFF
TRBJ2-3 TRBD2 . TRBV7-2 TGTGCCAGCAGCCATGATGGGAGGGGCCGGGAAGATACGCAGTATTTT CASSHDGRGREDTQYF
TRBJ2-3 . few TRBV2 TGTGCCAGCCGGGCCCTCACAGATACGCAGTATTTT CASRALTDTQYF
TRBJ2-7 . . TRBV29-1 TGCAGCGTCTGTAGGGGACCCTACGAGCAGTACTTC CSVCRGPYEQYF
TRBJ2-6 . once TRBV27 TGTGCCAGCAGTTTAGATTTCGGGTGGAACTCTGGGGCCAACGTCCTGACTTTC CASSLDFGWNSGANVLTF
TRBJ1-5 TRBD1 . TRBV5-1 TGCGCCAGCAGCCCAGGGGGGTACGGCAATCAGCCCCAGCATTTT CASSPGGYGNQPQHF
TRBJ2-5 . . TRBV7-2 TGTGCCAGCAGCTACGACCGGATCCAAGAGACCCAGTACTTC CASSYDRIQETQYF
TRBJ2-1 . few TRBV7-2 TGTGCCAGCAGCTTCTCTAACGGATACAATGAGCAGTTCTTC CASSFSNGYNEQFF